This T cell receptor (beta chain) was captured in a study of PD-1 blockade in mismatch repair-deficient tumors. The overall study: Enrolled about 2012-2017, patients had progressing, pretreated mismatch repair-deficient cancers of more than ten types.

Mismatch repair deficiency was confirmed in all patients, by PCR or immunohistochemistry. Generated by immunoSEQ multiplex PCR, the TCRdb table keeps only in-frame clones and is missing some. The sample consists of approximately 120,000 clones, more than 85% of them appearing once. Concerning this clone itself: Antigen: not known.

V was pared by 4 bases and J by 2 bases, with 6 bases of the junction left unmatched. CDR1 and CDR2 (germline): SGDLS, YYNGEE. This CDR3 comprises 17 residues. General study points: Tumor-resident clones, often absent from pretreatment blood, expanded after pembrolizumab and then contracted.

This receptor was identified in an adult with mismatch repair-deficient cancer. The J gene is TRBJ2-6, the V gene TRBV9; 10 bases are a match to TRBD1. This material consisted of peripheral blood, taken 44 weeks after starting pembrolizumab. The DNA for the CDR3 is TGTGCCAGCAGCCCGGAGACAGGGGGCCCTGGGGCCAACGTCCTGACTTTC. Translating it yields CASSPETGGPGANVLTF. The whole variable domain, filled in from reference TRBV9 and TRBJ2-6, reads DSGVTQTPKHLITATGQRVTLRCSPRSGDLSVYWYQQSLDQGLQFLIQYYNGEERAKGNILERFSAQQFPDLHSELNLSSLELGDSALYFCASSPETGGPGANVLTFGAGSRLTVL.